This entry lists 17 T cell receptor beta chains sequenced from one sample in a study of early T cells in non-severe SARS-CoV-2 infection. TCRdb reprocessed the 5' RACE reads with MiXCR, giving one entry per CDR3 protein. The sample lists tens of thousands of distinct CDR3 sequences; about a tenth were seen once. The specimen sequenced was whole blood. These receptors came from an adult who was a healthcare worker with PCR-confirmed SARS-CoV-2 infection or an uninfected control (not recorded which).

This clonotype was seen more than once but under ten times. The genes are TRBV14 and TRBJ1-1; D perhaps matches TRBD1 (6 bases). CDR1 SGHDN and CDR2 FVKESK come from the germline V gene. This CDR3 contains 13 residues. The V gene lost 0 bases and the J gene lost 5 bases, with 7 bases spanning the gap. The CDR3 nucleotides are TGTGCCAGCAGCCAAGAGCAGGGGACTGAAGCTTTCTTT. This sequence encodes CASSQEQGTEAFF. The whole variable domain, filled in from reference TRBV14 and TRBJ1-1, reads EAGVTQFPSHSVIEKGQTVTLRCDPISGHDNLYWYRRVMGKEIKFLLHFVKESKQDESGMPNNRFLAERTGGTYSTLKVQPAELEDSGVYFCASSQEQGTEAFFGQGTRLTVV.

In this sample, this clonotype turned up a few times. The J gene is TRBJ2-1, the V gene TRBV2; 9 positions match TRBD2. With V trimmed by 6 bases and J by 10 bases, 13 bases remained unmatched. This CDR3 has 15 amino acids. In germline, CDR1 is SNHLY, CDR2 FYNNEI. CDR3 sequence (DNA): TGTGCCAGCAGGGGCCGTGGCGGGGGGGCCCGCGAGCAGTTCTTC. Translating gives CASRGRGGGAREQFF.

This clonotype has ten or more counts. The chain combines TRBV12-3 or TRBV12-4 with TRBJ2-5, with D possibly called TRBD1 or TRBD2 (7 bases each). V lost 7 bases and J lost 5, with 17 bases in between. The length of the CDR3 is 14 residues. CDR3 sequence: CASNLGGGPETQYF. CDR3 in DNA: TGTGCCAGCAACCTGGGAGGGGGCCCGGAGACCCAGTACTTC.

Many counts were recorded for this clonotype. This chain links TRBV15 with TRBJ2-7; 8 nucleotides match TRBD1. Unmatched junction bases numbered 13, after V lost 1 base and J lost 5 bases. Germline V lookup: CDR1 LNHNV, CDR2 YYDKDF (reference sequence). This CDR3 spans 17 amino acids. The CDR3 DNA is TGTGCCACCAGCAGAGGGGGCGGACAGGGCCTCTGGAACGAGCAGTACTTC. The encoded protein is CATSRGGGQGLWNEQYF.

This clonotype has more than one count but fewer than ten. The chain is built from TRBV7-2 and TRBJ2-5; 13 positions agree with TRBD2. The trim removed 6 bases at V and 13 bases at J, leaving 11 bases unmatched. The CDR3 runs to 14 residues. Germline CDR1 and CDR2: SGHTA and FQGNSA. The CDR3 sequence is CASRLLAGGTPMYF. The CDR3 DNA reads as TGTGCCAGCAGATTACTAGCGGGGGGGACGCCTATGTACTTC.

This clonotype was found a few times. The rearrangement joins TRBV7-6 to TRBJ1-1, with D possibly being TRBD1 (5 bases). V was pared by 0 bases and J by 5 bases, with 10 bases between. Germline V gene lookup returns CDR1 SGHVS and CDR2 FNYEAQ. There are 14 residues in the CDR3. Here the CDR3 reads CASSLAEGRTEAFF. Written as DNA, the CDR3 is TGTGCCAGCAGCTTAGCGGAGGGGAGGACTGAAGCTTTCTTT.

The gene calls are TRBV12-3 or TRBV12-4 and TRBJ1-5; 11 positions agree with TRBD1. The CDR3 is 15 amino acids. V shed 8 bases and J 7 bases; nucleotides not matched to a gene: 10. CDR3 DNA: TGTGCCAGCGGCCCCGAGGGACAGGGGGTCCAGCCCCAGCATTTT. Translated, it gives CASGPEGQGVQPQHF.

This clonotype was observed many times. V is TRBV18 and J is TRBJ2-7; the match to TRBD1 covers 7 bases. The ends lost 4 bases at V and 6 bases at J; junction bases unmatched: 12. The CDR3 is 15 residues long. CDR1 KGHSH and CDR2 LQKENI come from the germline V gene. CDR3 sequence (DNA): TGTGCCAGCTCACTAGAGACAGGGCCTTTTAGCGAGCAGTACTTC. It encodes CASSLETGPFSEQYF.

This clonotype was detected ten times or more. The gene calls are TRBV20-1 and TRBJ1-5; D uncertain. V was pared by 1 base and J by 2 bases, with 9 bases between. Germline CDR1 is DFQATT and CDR2 is SNEGSKA (reference sequence). CDR3 length equals 14 residues. CDR3 DNA sequence: TGCAGTGCTAGAGGGACGGGTGGCAATCAGCCCCAGCATTTT. Encoded protein: CSARGTGGNQPQHF.

This clonotype came up a few times. The chain has TRBV5-1 and TRBJ1-1; a weak D match, TRBD1 (6 bases). V lost 4 bases to trimming and J lost 0 bases, with 16 bases between them. Germline V lookup: CDR1 SGHRS, CDR2 YFSETQ. This CDR3 contains 16 residues. The CDR3 here is CASSLQGNRMNTEAFF. The CDR3 DNA follows: TGCGCCAGCAGCCTTCAGGGGAATCGGATGAACACTGAAGCTTTCTTT.

This clonotype was seen more than once but under ten times. J is TRBJ2-7 and V is TRBV29-1; perhaps TRBD2 as D (5 bases). The CDR3 has 11 residues. V lost 6 bases and J lost 4, with 10 bases in between. Germline V lookup: CDR1 SQVTM, CDR2 ANQGSEA. CDR3 amino acids: CSVADWYEQYF. CDR3 nucleotide sequence: TGCAGCGTGGCGGACTGGTACGAGCAGTACTTC.

This clonotype was observed many times. V and J are TRBV11-3 and TRBJ2-3, with 7 bases that match TRBD2. Germline loops: CDR1 SGHNT, CDR2 YENEEA. The CDR3 is 14 residues long. Germline trimming cut 0 bases from V and 4 bases from J; bases unmatched to any gene: 1. CDR3 protein: CASSLDGGSDTQYF. The CDR3 bases are TGTGCCAGCAGCTTAGACGGGGGGTCAGATACGCAGTATTTT.

This clonotype has a count of ten or more. The chain links TRBV7-2 to TRBJ2-5; a weak D match, TRBD2 (5 bases). Trimming left V 4 bases short and J 2 bases short, with 14 bases between. CDR1 and CDR2 from the germline V gene are SGHTA and FQGNSA. CDR3 length equals 15 residues. The CDR3, as DNA: TGTGCCAGCAGCTCGCGGACTCAGCAGCAAGAGACCCAGTACTTC. This sequence encodes CASSSRTQQQETQYF.

V usage is TRBV6-5 and J usage is TRBJ2-1, with a weak D call TRBD1 (6 bases). The germline CDR1 and CDR2 sequences are MNHEY and SVGAGI. V gave up 6 bases and J gave up 6 bases, with 12 bases separating them. The CDR3 is 13 residues long. The CDR3 bases are TGTGCCAGCAGCACCACAGGGAGCAATGAGCAGTTCTTC. This codes for CASSTTGSNEQFF.

The V and J genes are TRBV20-1 and TRBJ2-7, with D tentatively TRBD1 (6 bases). There are 15 residues in the CDR3. The V gene lost 1 base and the J gene lost 6 bases, with 19 bases spanning the gap. Germline CDR1 reads DFQATT; CDR2 reads SNEGSKA (reference sequence). The CDR3 DNA is TGCAGTGCTAGAGCCTCTGAGGTGGGGGCCGGCGAGCAGTACTTC. This translates into CSARASEVGAGEQYF.

As to this clonotype: One base away lies a much larger clone, so this may be a sequencing read error. The V gene is TRBV13, the J gene TRBJ2-5; 9 nucleotides line up with TRBD1. CDR1 is PRHDT and CDR2 is FYEKMQ in the germline V gene (reference sequence). The CDR3 is made up of 13 amino acids. The CDR3 here is CVSSRTGEETQYF. DNA for the CDR3: TGTGTCAGCAGCCGGACAGGGGAAGAGACCCAGTACTTC.

J is TRBJ2-7 and V is TRBV29-1; no reliable D call. V was shortened by 4 bases and J by 7 bases, with 11 bases between the two germline ends. CDR3 length: 11 residues. Per the germline V gene, CDR1 is SQVTM and CDR2 is ANQGSEA. The CDR3: CSVGYDGEQYF. Written as DNA, the CDR3 is TGCAGCGTTGGTTACGATGGGGAGCAGTACTTC.